These T cell receptor beta chains were read from a single sample in a study of T cells in Graves' hyperthyroidism and ophthalmopathy. TCRdb processed the multiplex PCR reads anew with MiXCR; each CDR3 protein has one entry. The sample lists some 550,000 distinct CDR3 sequences, about a sixth occurring once. The material sequenced was blood. The receptors shown here come from a woman in her thirties or forties with Graves' ophthalmopathy. The CDR3 runs from the conserved cysteine through the conserved F or W. D genes are given only for firm matches. Where a row states a size, it is once, few, many or the class of an expanded clone; other rows omit it.

>TRBV20-1|.|TRBJ2-5|.
CSARDHRDGGETQYF
TGCAGTGCTAGAGATCACAGGGATGGGGGAGAGACCCAGTACTTC
>TRBV20-1|.|TRBJ2-3|few
CSASPASTDTQYF
TGCAGTGCCAGCCCCGCAAGCACAGATACGCAGTATTTT
>TRBV6-1|.|TRBJ1-4|.
CASHGGSDEKLFF
TGTGCCAGTCATGGGGGTTCGGACGAAAAACTGTTTTTT
>TRBV20-1|.|TRBJ2-5|many
CSVHLGDWGAPTPQETQYF
TGCAGTGTCCATTTAGGGGATTGGGGGGCACCTACCCCACAAGAGACCCAGTACTTC
>TRBV6-1|.|TRBJ1-5|many
CASSGTGVVSNQPQHF
TGTGCCAGCAGCGGCACGGGGGTGGTGAGCAATCAGCCCCAGCATTTT
>TRBV9|.|TRBJ2-7|few
CASSVGAEPYEQYF
TGTGCCAGCAGCGTAGGCGCCGAGCCCTACGAGCAGTACTTC
>TRBV27|.|TRBJ1-5|many
CASSLAGVNQPQHF
TGTGCCAGCAGTTTAGCAGGGGTAAATCAGCCCCAGCATTTT
>TRBV20-1|.|TRBJ2-5|many
CSALQKDQETQYF
TGCAGTGCCCTACAGAAGGACCAAGAGACCCAGTACTTC
>TRBV2|.|TRBJ2-2|many
CASSDGQGQGELFF
TGTGCCAGCAGTGACGGGCAGGGTCAAGGGGAGCTGTTTTTT
>TRBV3-1|TRBD2|TRBJ2-3|many
CASSSTSGGQYF
TGTGCCAGCAGCTCGACTAGCGGGGGGCAGTATTTT
>TRBV4-1|.|TRBJ1-5|few
CASSQSRNQPQHF
TGCGCCAGCAGCCAAAGTCGGAATCAGCCCCAGCATTTT
>TRBV5-1|TRBD1|TRBJ1-2|.
CASSVNRGQDGYTF
TGCGCCAGCAGCGTAAACAGGGGGCAGGATGGCTACACCTTC
>TRBV7-9|.|TRBJ2-7|few
CASSLDISYEQYF
TGTGCCAGCAGCTTGGACATCTCCTACGAGCAGTACTTC
>TRBV18|TRBD1|TRBJ2-2|many
CASSPPGQGATGELFF
TGTGCCAGCTCACCCCCGGGACAGGGAGCGACCGGGGAGCTGTTTTTT
>TRBV7-9|.|TRBJ1-2|.
CASSPMGYGYTF
TGTGCCAGCAGCCCTATGGGTTATGGCTACACCTTC
>TRBV3-1|.|TRBJ2-7|.
CASSQGPEQYF
TGTGCCAGCAGCCAAGGGCCTGAGCAGTACTTC
>TRBV2|.|TRBJ1-1|many
CASRGGVEREAFF
TGTGCCAGCCGAGGGGGGGTCGAACGTGAAGCTTTCTTT
>TRBV6-1|TRBD1|TRBJ2-3|.
CASSETGGGRDTQYF
TGTGCCAGCAGTGAGACAGGGGGCGGGAGAGATACGCAGTATTTT
>TRBV5-1|TRBD1|TRBJ2-1|many
CASSPGQAGPYSEQFF
TGCGCCAGCAGCCCAGGACAGGCTGGCCCCTATAGCGAGCAGTTCTTC
>TRBV11-2|.|TRBJ2-7|many
CASSPSNYEQYF
TGTGCCAGCAGTCCCTCCAATTACGAGCAGTACTTC
>TRBV6-1|.|TRBJ2-3|.
CASSYIEADTQYF
TGTGCCAGCAGTTATATAGAGGCGGATACGCAGTATTTT
>TRBV20-1|TRBD1|TRBJ2-1|many
CSASRVSDRDDNEQFF
TGCAGTGCTAGCCGGGTCTCGGACAGGGATGACAATGAGCAGTTCTTC
>TRBV27|.|TRBJ2-1|few
CASSPGAGSSYNEQFF
TGTGCCAGCAGCCCCGGGGCAGGGAGCTCCTACAATGAGCAGTTCTTC
>TRBV5-1|.|TRBJ2-7|.
CASSPRGGVPYEQYF
TGCGCCAGCAGCCCCCGGGGCGGGGTCCCCTACGAGCAGTACTTC
>TRBV28|TRBD2|TRBJ2-7|many
CASSPLGTRAYEQYF
TGTGCCAGCAGCCCCCTCGGGACTAGGGCCTACGAGCAGTACTTC
>TRBV27|TRBD2|TRBJ2-7|many
CASSSTAGAVYEQYF
TGTGCCAGCAGTTCAACAGCGGGAGCGGTTTACGAGCAGTACTTC
>TRBV27|.|TRBJ2-4|few
CASSRARQGGYIQYF
TGTGCCAGCAGTAGGGCCAGGCAGGGTGGCTACATTCAGTACTTC
>TRBV5-1|.|TRBJ1-2|.
CASSLGFGLDYGYTF
TGCGCCAGCAGCTTGGGTTTTGGGCTGGACTATGGCTACACCTTC
>TRBV5-1|.|TRBJ2-7|.
CASSTSGTYEQYF
TGTGCCAGCAGCACCTCAGGGACCTACGAGCAGTACTTC
>TRBV9|.|TRBJ2-4|many
CASSVTGLAKNIQYF
TGTGCCAGCAGCGTTACAGGACTAGCCAAAAACATTCAGTACTTC
>TRBV10-1|TRBD2|TRBJ2-3|.
CASSEKSGGFTDTRYF
TGCGCCAGCAGTGAAAAAAGCGGGGGTTTCACAGATACGCGGTATTTT
>TRBV27|.|TRBJ1-4|.
CASTPRGGVGAAQNEKLFF
TGTGCCAGCACCCCCCGCGGCGGTGTCGGGGCAGCCCAAAATGAAAAACTGTTTTTT
>TRBV19|TRBD2|TRBJ2-1|.
CASSIAGGAPYNEQFF
TGTGCCAGTAGTATAGCCGGGGGGGCTCCATACAATGAGCAGTTCTTC
>TRBV11-3|TRBD2|TRBJ2-1|many
CASSLRSGSAHNEQFF
TGTGCCAGCAGCTTAAGGAGCGGGAGTGCACACAATGAGCAGTTCTTC
>TRBV6-1|.|TRBJ1-6|many
CASSSPGGGSPLHF
TGTGCCAGCAGTTCCCCGGGGGGAGGTTCACCCCTCCACTTT
>TRBV10-3|TRBD2|TRBJ2-1|.
CAIGEAGSNEQFF
TGTGCCATCGGTGAAGCGGGGTCGAATGAGCAGTTCTTC
>TRBV12-3/TRBV12-4|.|TRBJ2-6|many
CASRDGSGANVLTF
TGTGCCAGCAGGGACGGCTCTGGGGCCAACGTCCTGACTTTC
>TRBV29-1|.|TRBJ2-3|.
CSVVDGTDTQYF
TGCAGCGTTGTGGACGGCACAGATACGCAGTATTTT
>TRBV7-9|TRBD1|TRBJ1-2|.
CASSPWVLGQGEGDYYGYTF
TGTGCCAGCAGCCCCTGGGTTTTGGGACAGGGGGAAGGAGACTACTATGGCTACACCTTC